The clone carrying this TCR beta chain turned up a few times. Its specificity is not known. Construction of TCR beta libraries was performed using quantitative 5'-RACE with molecular barcodes. From the 5' RACE reads, TCRdb called clonotypes with MiXCR, one entry per CDR3 protein. This sample has 200,000 to 250,000 distinct CDR3 sequences; about 17% occur once, and the top ten carry roughly 43%. The sample belongs to a study of CD8 T cells in ankylosing spondylitis. Study-wide points: One TCR beta motif, made up of roughly 8 highly homologous variants, appeared characteristic of ankylosing spondylitis blood.

This sequence originates from a male donor with ankylosing spondylitis. Specimen: blood, either unsorted or a sorted T cell fraction (not recorded which).

The CDR3 coding sequence is TGTGCCAGCACCCTAGCGGGACCTTACAATGAGCAGTTCTTC. Protein sequence: CASTLAGPYNEQFF. This rearrangement joins TRBV12-3 or TRBV12-4 to TRBJ2-1; 9 positions agree with TRBD2. J gave up 4 bases and V 7 bases, and 5 bases lay outside the gene matches. There are 14 residues in the CDR3.